The 23 T cell receptor beta chains listed next were all sequenced from one sample in a study of blood T cells in healthy people across ages. Alongside a J-beta primer mix, a sample-barcoded 5' primer served in a second PCR lasting about 7 to 12 cycles. TCRdb reprocessed the 5' RACE reads with MiXCR, giving one entry per CDR3 protein. The sample yields about 800,000 distinct CDR3 sequences, over 45% seen once. The sample taken for sequencing was blood. All receptors come from a man aged 25 to 40 in good health.

The J gene is TRBJ2-4, the V gene TRBV15; 7 bases agree with TRBD1. In germline, CDR1 is LNHNV, CDR2 YYDKDF (reference sequence). Trimming cost V 3 bases and J 0 bases; bases outside gene matches: 11. CDR3 size: 18 residues. CDR3 residues: CATSSLGQSRLAKNIQYF. The CDR3 DNA reads as TGTGCCACCAGCAGCCTGGGACAGTCGAGACTAGCCAAAAACATTCAGTACTTC.

The chain uses TRBV4-1 and TRBJ2-5; 8 nucleotides agree with TRBD2. The DNA matches TRBJ2-7 better at its end, which makes the J call doubtful. CDR1 and CDR2 (germline): MGHRA, YSYEKL. The CDR3 is made up of 15 amino acids. CDR3 region: CASSQEELADYEQYF. The CDR3 DNA is TGCGCCAGCAGCCAAGAAGAACTAGCGGATTACGAGCAGTACTTC.

This chain connects TRBV9 to TRBJ2-7, with 7 bases identical to TRBD2. Per the germline V gene, CDR1 is SGDLS and CDR2 is YYNGEE. V shed 2 bases and J 3 bases; nucleotides not matched to a gene: 5. The CDR3 runs to 14 residues. The CDR3 loop reads CASSVSSGYYEQYF. Written as DNA, the CDR3 is TGTGCCAGCAGCGTTAGTAGCGGGTACTACGAGCAGTACTTC.

The chain joins TRBV6-2 or TRBV6-3 to TRBJ2-1, with TRBD2 matching 9 bases. The germline gives CDR1 MNHEY, CDR2 SVGEGT. Losses at the gene ends were 6 bases for V and 8 bases for J; bases not matched to a gene: 14. The CDR3 is made up of 16 amino acids. The CDR3: CASRARGSGSPHEQFF. The CDR3 nucleotides read TGTGCCAGCAGGGCCCGGGGTAGCGGGAGCCCCCATGAGCAGTTCTTC.

The chain joins TRBV6-5 to TRBJ2-7, with TRBD1 matching over 7 bases. Trimming cost V 7 bases and J 5 bases; bases outside gene matches: 5. Per the germline V gene, CDR1 is MNHEY and CDR2 is SVGAGI. The CDR3 is made up of 12 amino acids. The CDR3 protein is CASTAQGNEQYF. For the CDR3, the DNA is TGTGCCAGCACAGCACAGGGGAACGAGCAGTACTTC.

This clonotype was recorded a few times. CDR3 loop: CSARIQGYGYTF. The CDR3 coding sequence is TGCAGTGCTAGAATACAAGGATATGGCTACACCTTC. This chain links TRBV20-1 with TRBJ1-2; D is uncertain. Germline-derived CDR1 and CDR2 are DFQATT and SNEGSKA (reference sequence). The CDR3 totals 12 residues. V was clipped by 2 bases and J by 5 bases, with 9 bases between them.

This clonotype was seen once. The V call is TRBV15, the J call TRBJ2-3; the match to TRBD2 covers 8 bases. Losses at the gene ends were 1 base for V and 2 bases for J; bases not matched to a gene: 26. Looked up from germline, CDR1 is LNHNV and CDR2 is YYDKDF (reference sequence). CDR3 size: 23 residues. CDR3 coding DNA: TGTGCCACCAGCAGAGTAGGGGGGCCTGGCGGGGGGTACCGTGGGCCTCCCACAGATACGCAGTATTTT. Protein sequence: CATSRVGGPGGGYRGPPTDTQYF.

A remark on this clonotype: The germline gene is not matched at one end of the junction; a read error may be the cause. The chain uses TRBV11-1 and TRBJ2-7, with D unclear. The V gene's germline CDR1 is SGHAT and CDR2 FQDESV (reference sequence). The CDR3 has 14 amino acids. The CDR3 DNA follows: TGTGCCAGCAGCTCTACGCGAAAGCCCTACGAGCGGTACTTC. It specifies CASSSTRKPYERYF.

The sample holds many counts of this clonotype. The chain joins TRBV7-2 to TRBJ2-5; a possible D gene is TRBD1 (5 bases). The CDR3 runs to 13 residues. The V gene lost 3 bases and the J gene lost 3 bases, with 8 bases spanning the gap. Germline V gives CDR1 SGHTA, CDR2 FQGNSA. Written as DNA, the CDR3 is TGTGCCAGCAGCTTGGCAGGGAAAGAGACCCAGTACTTC. Translating gives CASSLAGKETQYF.

This clonotype was seen once. The J gene is TRBJ1-2, the V gene TRBV11-2; 9 bases are shared with TRBD1. Per the germline V gene, CDR1 is SGHAT and CDR2 is FQNNGV. This CDR3 is 15 amino acids long. V lost 0 bases, J lost 6 bases, and 5 bases stayed unmatched. CDR3 protein: CASSLDRGDRDGYTF. Written as DNA, the CDR3 is TGTGCCAGCAGCTTAGATCGGGGGGACAGGGATGGCTACACCTTC.

This chain links TRBV7-9 with TRBJ2-5; D not certain. The CDR3 is made up of 13 amino acids. CDR1 is SEHNR, CDR2 FQNEAQ, per germline (reference sequence). V lost 1 base and J lost 4, with 7 bases in between. CDR3 sequence: CASSLVAPETQYF. In DNA, the CDR3 is TGTGCCAGCAGCTTAGTTGCCCCAGAGACCCAGTACTTC.

This chain joins TRBV7-2 and TRBJ2-3; a weak D match, TRBD2 (6 bases). V lost 3 bases, J lost 5 bases, and 12 bases lay in between. Germline V gene sequence: CDR1 SGHTA, CDR2 FQGNSA. The CDR3 consists of 14 residues. The CDR3 DNA is TGTGCCAGCAGCTTGCTTTATAGCGGAGATACGCAGTATTTT. It yields the protein CASSLLYSGDTQYF. Complete variable domain (other parts from reference TRBV7-2 and TRBJ2-3): GAGVSQSPSNKVTEKGKDVELRCDPISGHTALYWYRQSLGQGLEFLIYFQGNSAPDKSGLPSDRFSAERTGGSVSTLTIQRTQQEDSAVYLCASSLLYSGDTQYFGPGTRLTVL.

V gene TRBV4-2 combines with J gene TRBJ1-1; no firm D call. CDR3 length: 15 amino acids. Germline-derived CDR1 and CDR2 are LGHNA and YNFKEQ. Between the trimmed V and J ends, which lost 4 bases and 3 bases, there was a span of 15 bases. CDR3 nucleotides: TGTGCCAGCAGCCGTTCATTATTGAGCCACACTGAAGCTTTCTTT. Translating gives CASSRSLLSHTEAFF.

The V call is TRBV7-2, the J call TRBJ2-7; weak D call: TRBD2 (6 bases). Germline CDR1 is SGHTA and CDR2 is FQGNSA. V was trimmed by 5 bases and J by 5 bases, leaving 31 bases between them. There are 19 residues in the CDR3. CDR3 sequence (DNA): TGTGCCAGCAGCCCGCTTGTTGGTAGCGGACTGCTGGAATCCGACGAGCAGTACTTC. Translated, it gives CASSPLVGSGLLESDEQYF.

This clonotype appeared a single time. The V call is TRBV29-1, the J call TRBJ2-3; weak D call: TRBD1 (5 bases). Germline CDR1 SQVTM, CDR2 ANQGSEA. Deletions cut 4 bases from V and 2 bases from J, with 22 bases between. The CDR3 totals 17 residues. The CDR3 spells CSVVGLRRRGSTDTQYF. For the CDR3, the DNA is TGCAGCGTTGTAGGTTTGCGCCGTAGGGGATCCACAGATACGCAGTATTTT.

The genes are TRBV4-2 and TRBJ1-6; D unresolved. Trimming pared 4 bases from V and 10 bases from J, leaving 17 bases between. Germline lookup yields CDR1 LGHNA and CDR2 YNFKEQ. This CDR3 is 15 amino acids long. Written as DNA, the CDR3 is TGTGCCAGCAGCCCCAGGCCCCCAGGCCAATCACCCCTCCACTTT. It yields the protein CASSPRPPGQSPLHF.

The V and J genes are TRBV20-1 and TRBJ2-7; the D gene is possibly TRBD2 (5 bases). V shed 5 bases and J shed 7 bases, with 18 bases lying between them. The germline V gene encodes CDR1 DFQATT and CDR2 SNEGSKA (reference sequence). CDR3 size: 13 residues. CDR3 region: CSAEGLSYNEQYF. The DNA for the CDR3 is TGCAGTGCTGAGGGCCTCTCCTACAATGAGCAGTACTTC.

This clonotype was observed at least ten times. This chain links TRBV20-1 with TRBJ1-2; D call uncertain. The CDR3 totals 14 residues. Germline CDR1 is DFQATT and CDR2 is SNEGSKA (reference sequence). With 6 bases removed from V and 0 bases from J, the gap between germline ends came to 14 bases. CDR3 DNA: TGCAGTGCAAACCACCTATCAACTAACTATGGCTACACCTTC. It encodes CSANHLSTNYGYTF.

The chain uses TRBV10-3 and TRBJ2-3, with D possibly matching TRBD1 (6 bases). V was cut by 2 bases and J by 4 bases, with 10 bases left in between. The CDR3 spans 14 residues. Per the germline V gene, CDR1 is ENHRY and CDR2 is SYGVKD. This chain's CDR3 is CAISEGQGPDTQYF. The CDR3 DNA sequence: TGTGCCATCAGTGAGGGGCAGGGGCCAGATACGCAGTATTTT.

This chain joins TRBV6-8 and TRBJ2-3; no clear D. This CDR3 has 11 residues. V was cut by 5 bases and J by 5 bases, with 5 bases left in between. Looked up from germline, CDR1 is MNHGY and CDR2 is SAAAGT. CDR3 residues: CASSEIDTQYF. The CDR3 bases are TGTGCCAGCAGTGAAATAGATACGCAGTATTTT.

V usage is TRBV29-1 and J usage is TRBJ2-5, with 8 bases identical to TRBD2. The ends lost 7 bases at V and 11 bases at J; junction bases unmatched: 9. CDR3 length equals 11 residues. Germline assignment: CDR1 SQVTM and CDR2 ANQGSEA. CDR3 DNA: TGCAGCGGCAGCACTAGCGGTGAGCAGTACTTC. Its protein product is CSGSTSGEQYF.

The chain uses TRBV4-2 and TRBJ2-1; D call uncertain. The CDR3 spans 14 residues. The V and J ends lost 1 base and 7 bases respectively, with 11 bases between them. CDR1 LGHNA and CDR2 YNFKEQ come from the germline V gene. The CDR3 protein is CASSQVGQYNEQFF. CDR3 DNA sequence: TGTGCCAGCAGCCAAGTTGGTCAGTATAATGAGCAGTTCTTC.

The V and J genes are TRBV5-1 and TRBJ1-5, with a tentative D call TRBD1 (6 bases). The CDR3 has 14 amino acids. V gave up 4 bases and J gave up 7 bases, with 15 bases separating them. Germline V gene lookup returns CDR1 SGHRS and CDR2 YFSETQ. The CDR3: CASSNGQKDQPQHF. The CDR3, as DNA: TGCGCCAGCAGCAACGGACAGAAGGACCAGCCCCAGCATTTT.